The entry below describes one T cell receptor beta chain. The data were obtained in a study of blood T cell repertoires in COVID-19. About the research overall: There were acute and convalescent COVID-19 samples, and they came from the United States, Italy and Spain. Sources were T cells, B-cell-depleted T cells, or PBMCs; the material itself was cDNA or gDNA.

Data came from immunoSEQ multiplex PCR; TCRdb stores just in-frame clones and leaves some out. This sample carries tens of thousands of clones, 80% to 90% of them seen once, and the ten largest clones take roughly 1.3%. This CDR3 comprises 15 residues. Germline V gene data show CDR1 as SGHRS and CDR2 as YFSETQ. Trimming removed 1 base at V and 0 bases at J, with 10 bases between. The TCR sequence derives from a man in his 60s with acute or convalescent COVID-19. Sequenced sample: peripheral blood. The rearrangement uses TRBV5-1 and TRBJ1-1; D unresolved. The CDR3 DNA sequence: TGCGCCAGCAGCTTGTTGGCAGACTTGAACACTGAAGCTTTCTTT. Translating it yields CASSLLADLNTEAFF.